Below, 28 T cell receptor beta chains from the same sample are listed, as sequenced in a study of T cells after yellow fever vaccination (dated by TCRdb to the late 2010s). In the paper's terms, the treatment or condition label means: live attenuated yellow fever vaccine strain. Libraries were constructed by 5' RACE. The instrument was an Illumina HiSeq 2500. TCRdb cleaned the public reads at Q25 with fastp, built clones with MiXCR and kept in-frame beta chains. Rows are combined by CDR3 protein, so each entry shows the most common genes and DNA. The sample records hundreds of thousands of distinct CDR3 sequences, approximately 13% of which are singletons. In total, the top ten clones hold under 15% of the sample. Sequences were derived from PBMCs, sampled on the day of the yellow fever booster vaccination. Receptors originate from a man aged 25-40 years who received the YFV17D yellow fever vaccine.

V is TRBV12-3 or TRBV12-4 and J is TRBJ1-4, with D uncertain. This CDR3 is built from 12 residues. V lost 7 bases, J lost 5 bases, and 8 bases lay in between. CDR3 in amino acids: CASIGANEKLFF. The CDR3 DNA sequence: TGTGCCAGCATTGGTGCGAATGAAAAACTGTTTTTT.

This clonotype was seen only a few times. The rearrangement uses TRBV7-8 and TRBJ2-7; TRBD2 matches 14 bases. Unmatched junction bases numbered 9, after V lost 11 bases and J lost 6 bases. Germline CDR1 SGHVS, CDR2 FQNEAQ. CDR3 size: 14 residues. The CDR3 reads CAGTSGSFPGEQYF. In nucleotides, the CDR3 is TGTGCCGGGACTAGCGGGAGCTTCCCGGGCGAGCAGTACTTC.

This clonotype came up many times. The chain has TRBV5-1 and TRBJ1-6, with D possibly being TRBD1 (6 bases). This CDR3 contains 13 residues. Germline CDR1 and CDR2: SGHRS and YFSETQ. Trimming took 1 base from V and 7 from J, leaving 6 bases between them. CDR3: CASSLQGNSPLHF. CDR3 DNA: TGCGCCAGCAGCTTGCAGGGGAATTCACCCCTCCACTTT.

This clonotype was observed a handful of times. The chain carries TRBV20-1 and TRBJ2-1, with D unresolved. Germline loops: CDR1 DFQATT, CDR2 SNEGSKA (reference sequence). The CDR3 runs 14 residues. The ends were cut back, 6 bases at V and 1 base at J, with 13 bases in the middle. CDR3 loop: CSAVSSSSYNEQFF. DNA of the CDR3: TGCAGTGCCGTCAGTTCATCGTCCTACAATGAGCAGTTCTTC.

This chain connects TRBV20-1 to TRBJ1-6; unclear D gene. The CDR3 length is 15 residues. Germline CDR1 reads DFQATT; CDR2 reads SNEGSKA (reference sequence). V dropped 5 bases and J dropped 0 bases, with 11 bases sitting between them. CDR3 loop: CSARPQSSYNSPLHF. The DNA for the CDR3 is TGCAGTGCTCGTCCTCAGAGCTCCTATAATTCACCCCTCCACTTT.

CDR3 sequence reads: CASSQRVGTDTQYF. The DNA for the CDR3 is TGTGCCAGCAGCCAACGGGTCGGAACAGATACGCAGTATTTT. The rearrangement uses TRBV3-1 and TRBJ2-3; D gene unclear. The V and J ends lost 2 bases and 3 bases respectively, with 9 bases between them. This CDR3 has 14 amino acids. From germline, CDR1 is LGHDT and CDR2 YNNKEL (reference sequence).

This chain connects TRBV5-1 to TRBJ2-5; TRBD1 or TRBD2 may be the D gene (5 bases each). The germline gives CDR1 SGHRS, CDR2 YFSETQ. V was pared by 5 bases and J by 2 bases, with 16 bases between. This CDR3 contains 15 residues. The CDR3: CASRPGPQSQETQYF. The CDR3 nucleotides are TGCGCCAGCAGGCCGGGACCACAATCACAAGAGACCCAGTACTTC.

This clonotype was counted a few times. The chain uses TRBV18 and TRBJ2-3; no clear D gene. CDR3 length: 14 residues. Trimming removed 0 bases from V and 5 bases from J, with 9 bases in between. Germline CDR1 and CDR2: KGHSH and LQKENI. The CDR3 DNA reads TGTGCCAGCTCACCACCCCCTCCCGAAGATACGCAGTATTTT. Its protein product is CASSPPPPEDTQYF. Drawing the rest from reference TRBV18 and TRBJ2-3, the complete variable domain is NAGVMQNPRHLVRRRGQEARLRCSPMKGHSHVYWYRQLPEEGLKFMVYLQKENIIDESGMPKERFSAEFPKEGPSILRIQQVVRGDSAAYFCASSPPPPEDTQYFGPGTRLTVL.

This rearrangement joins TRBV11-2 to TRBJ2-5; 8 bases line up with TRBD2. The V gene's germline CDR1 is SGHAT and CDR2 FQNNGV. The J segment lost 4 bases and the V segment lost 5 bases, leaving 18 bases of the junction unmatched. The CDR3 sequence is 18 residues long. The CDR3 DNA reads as TGTGCCAGCAGCAAAATGCGGGGACTAGGGAGTAGTCGAGAGACCCAGTACTTC. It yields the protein CASSKMRGLGSSRETQYF.

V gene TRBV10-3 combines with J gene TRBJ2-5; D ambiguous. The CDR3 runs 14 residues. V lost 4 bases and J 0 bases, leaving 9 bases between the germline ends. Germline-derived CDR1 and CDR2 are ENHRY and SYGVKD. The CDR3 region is CAISGQRNQETQYF. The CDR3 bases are TGTGCCATCAGTGGGCAGAGGAACCAAGAGACCCAGTACTTC.

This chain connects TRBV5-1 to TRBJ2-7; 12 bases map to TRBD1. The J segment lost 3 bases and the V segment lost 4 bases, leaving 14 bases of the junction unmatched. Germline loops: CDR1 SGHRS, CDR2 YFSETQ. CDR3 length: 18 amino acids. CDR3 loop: CASSVQDPGQGAIYEQYF. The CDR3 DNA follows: TGCGCCAGCAGCGTGCAAGACCCGGGACAGGGGGCCATCTACGAGCAGTACTTC. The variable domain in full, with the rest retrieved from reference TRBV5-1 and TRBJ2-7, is KAGVTQTPRYLIKTRGQQVTLSCSPISGHRSVSWYQQTPGQGLQFLFEYFSETQRNKGNFPGRFSGRQFSNSRSEMNVSTLELGDSALYLCASSVQDPGQGAIYEQYFGPGTRLTVT.

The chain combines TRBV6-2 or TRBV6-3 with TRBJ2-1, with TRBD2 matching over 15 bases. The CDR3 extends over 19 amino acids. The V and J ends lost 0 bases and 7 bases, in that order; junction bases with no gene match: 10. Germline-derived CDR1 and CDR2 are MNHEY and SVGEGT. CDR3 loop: CASSYSGLAGGPSGNEQFF. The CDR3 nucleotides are TGTGCCAGCAGTTACTCCGGACTAGCGGGAGGGCCCTCGGGAAATGAGCAGTTCTTC.

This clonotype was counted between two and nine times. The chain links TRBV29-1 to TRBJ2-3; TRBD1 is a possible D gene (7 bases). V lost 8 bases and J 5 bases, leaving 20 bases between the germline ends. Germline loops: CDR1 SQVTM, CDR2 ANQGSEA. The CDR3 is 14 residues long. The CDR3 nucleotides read TGCAGCTCCCGCGCAGGGACAGCGGGAGATACGCAGTATTTT. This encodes CSSRAGTAGDTQYF.

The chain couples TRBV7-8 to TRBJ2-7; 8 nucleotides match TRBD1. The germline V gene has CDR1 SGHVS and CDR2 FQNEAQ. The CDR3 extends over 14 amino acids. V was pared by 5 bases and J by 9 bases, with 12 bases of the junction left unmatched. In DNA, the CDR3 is TGTGCCAGCAGCACCGGGACAGGCACTCCTTTGCAGTACTTC. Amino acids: CASSTGTGTPLQYF.

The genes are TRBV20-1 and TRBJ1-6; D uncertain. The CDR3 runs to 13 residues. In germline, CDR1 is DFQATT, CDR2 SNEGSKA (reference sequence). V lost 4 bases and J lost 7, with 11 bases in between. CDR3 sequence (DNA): TGCAGTGCTAATGACGCTCTCAATTCACCCCTCCACTTT. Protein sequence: CSANDALNSPLHF.

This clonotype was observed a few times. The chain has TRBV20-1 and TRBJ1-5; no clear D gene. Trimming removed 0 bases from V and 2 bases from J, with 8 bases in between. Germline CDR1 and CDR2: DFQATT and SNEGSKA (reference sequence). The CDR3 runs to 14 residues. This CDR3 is CSARDPSGNQPQHF. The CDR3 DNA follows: TGCAGTGCTAGAGACCCGTCGGGCAATCAGCCCCAGCATTTT.

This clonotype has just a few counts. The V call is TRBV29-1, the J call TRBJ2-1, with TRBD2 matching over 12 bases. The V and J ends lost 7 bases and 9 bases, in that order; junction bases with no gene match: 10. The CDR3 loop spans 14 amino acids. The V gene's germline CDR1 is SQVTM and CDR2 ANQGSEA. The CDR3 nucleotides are TGCAGCGCTCCGACTAGCGGGAGCTCCGGTGAGCAGTTCTTC. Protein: CSAPTSGSSGEQFF.

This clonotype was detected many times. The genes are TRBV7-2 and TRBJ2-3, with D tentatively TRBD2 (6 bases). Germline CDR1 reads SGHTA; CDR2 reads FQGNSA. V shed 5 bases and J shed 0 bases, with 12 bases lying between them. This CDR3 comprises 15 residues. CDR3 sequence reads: CASSQASGSTDTQYF. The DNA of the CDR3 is TGTGCCAGCAGCCAGGCCAGCGGGAGCACAGATACGCAGTATTTT.

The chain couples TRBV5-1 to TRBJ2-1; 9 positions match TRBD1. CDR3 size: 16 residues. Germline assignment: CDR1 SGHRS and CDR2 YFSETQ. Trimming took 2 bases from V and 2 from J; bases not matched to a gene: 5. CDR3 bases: TGCGCCAGCAGCTTTTCCGGGACAGGGACCTACAATGAGCAGTTCTTC. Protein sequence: CASSFSGTGTYNEQFF.

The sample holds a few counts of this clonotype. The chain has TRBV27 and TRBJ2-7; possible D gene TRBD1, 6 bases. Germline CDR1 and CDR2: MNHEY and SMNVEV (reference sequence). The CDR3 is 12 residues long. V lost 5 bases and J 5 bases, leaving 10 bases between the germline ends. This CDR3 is CASSEQGNEQYF. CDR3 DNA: TGTGCCAGCAGTGAGCAGGGGAACGAGCAGTACTTC.

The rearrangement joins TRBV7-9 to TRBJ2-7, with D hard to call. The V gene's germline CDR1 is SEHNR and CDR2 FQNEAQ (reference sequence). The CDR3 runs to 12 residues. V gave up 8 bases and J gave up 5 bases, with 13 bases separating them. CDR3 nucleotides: TGTGCCAGCGGCGTCCTAACCCACGAGCAGTACTTC. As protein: CASGVLTHEQYF. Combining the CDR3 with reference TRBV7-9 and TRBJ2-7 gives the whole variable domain DTGVSQNPRHKITKRGQNVTFRCDPISEHNRLYWYRQTLGQGPEFLTYFQNEAQLEKSRLLSDRFSAERPKGSFSTLEIQRTEQGDSAMYLCASGVLTHEQYFGPGTRLTVT.

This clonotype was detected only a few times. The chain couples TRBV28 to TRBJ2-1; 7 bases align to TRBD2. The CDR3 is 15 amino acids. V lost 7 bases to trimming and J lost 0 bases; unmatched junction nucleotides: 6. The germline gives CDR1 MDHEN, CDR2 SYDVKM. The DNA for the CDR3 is TGTGCCAGCAACCCCGGGGGGAACTCCTACAATGAGCAGTTCTTC. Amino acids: CASNPGGNSYNEQFF.

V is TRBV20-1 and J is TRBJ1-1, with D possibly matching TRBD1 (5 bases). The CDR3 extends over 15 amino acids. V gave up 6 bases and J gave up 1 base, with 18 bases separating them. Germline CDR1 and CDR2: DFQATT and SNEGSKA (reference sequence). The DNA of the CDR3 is TGCAGTGCCCGACCGCTGGGGACGGGGAACACTGAAGCTTTCTTT. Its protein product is CSARPLGTGNTEAFF.

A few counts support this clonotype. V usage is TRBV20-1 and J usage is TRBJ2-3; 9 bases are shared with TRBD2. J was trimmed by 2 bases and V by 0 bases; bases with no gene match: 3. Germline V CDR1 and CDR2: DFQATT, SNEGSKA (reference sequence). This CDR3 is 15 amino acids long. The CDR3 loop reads CSAREAGLATDTQYF. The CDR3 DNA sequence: TGCAGTGCTAGAGAGGCGGGACTAGCCACAGATACGCAGTATTTT.

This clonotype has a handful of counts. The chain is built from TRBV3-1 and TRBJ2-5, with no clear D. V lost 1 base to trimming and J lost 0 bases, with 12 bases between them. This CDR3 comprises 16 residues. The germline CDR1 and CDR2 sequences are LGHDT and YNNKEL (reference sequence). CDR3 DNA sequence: TGTGCCAGCAGCCAAGGGGGTGGGCAGTACCAAGAGACCCAGTACTTC. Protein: CASSQGGGQYQETQYF.

The DNA of the CDR3 is TGTGCCAGCAGCTGGGGGACAGGGGAAGCCGAGCAGTACTTC. Translating gives CASSWGTGEAEQYF. The V call is TRBV7-8, the J call TRBJ2-7; 10 bases fit TRBD1. Germline V lookup: CDR1 SGHVS, CDR2 FQNEAQ. This CDR3 has 14 residues. With 4 bases clipped from V and 6 bases from J, the junction kept 6 bases outside the gene matches.

The CDR3 protein is CATQGTSRTQYF. Here the CDR3 DNA reads TGTGCCACCCAGGGCACCTCGCGGACCCAGTACTTC. The chain employs TRBV24-1 and TRBJ2-5; possibly TRBD1 for D (5 bases). V lost 9 bases and J lost 7, with 14 bases in between. The CDR3 extends over 12 amino acids. Germline V CDR1 and CDR2: KGHDR, SFDVKD.

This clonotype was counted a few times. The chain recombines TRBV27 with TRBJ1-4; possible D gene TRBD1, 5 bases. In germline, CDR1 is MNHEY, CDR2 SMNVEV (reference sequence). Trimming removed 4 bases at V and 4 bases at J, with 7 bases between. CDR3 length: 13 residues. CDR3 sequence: CASSYRRNEKLFF. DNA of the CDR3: TGTGCCAGCAGTTACAGGCGTAATGAAAAACTGTTTTTT.